This TCR beta chain is drawn from a study of response to subunit inactivated influenza vaccine. TCRdb itself ran the RT-PCR reads through MiXCR, one entry per CDR3 protein. The sample consists of about 500,000 distinct CDR3 sequences, 16% of them appearing once. This TCR was recovered from a man in his fifties or sixties who received an inactivated influenza vaccine. The material was CD4+ T cells sorted from PBMCs, obtained less than 25 months after vaccination.

The CDR3 loop reads CASSLGTSGLSSYNEQFF. CDR3 nucleotide sequence: TGTGCCAGCAGCCTAGGGACTAGCGGATTAAGCTCCTACAATGAGCAGTTCTTC. This chain joins TRBV9 and TRBJ2-1; 11 bases match TRBD2. The CDR3 spans 18 residues. V lost 4 bases, J lost 0 bases, and 9 bases stayed unmatched. CDR1 is SGDLS and CDR2 is YYNGEE in the germline V gene.